The T cell receptor beta chain described here comes from a study of blood T cell repertoires in COVID-19. Whole-study context: There were acute and convalescent COVID-19 samples, and they came from the United States, Italy and Spain.

J was trimmed by 2 bases and V by 8 bases; bases with no gene match: 11. The CDR3 has 15 amino acids. Germline values: CDR1 WSHSY, CDR2 SAAADI. Per the authors' pipeline: Researchers report that nucleated cell counts were estimated from reference gene primer amplification. Produced via immunoSEQ multiplex PCR; TCRdb's table is partial and in-frame only. V and J calls and clone size are those listed in that table; D and trimming were worked out from the DNA. Of about 200,000 clones in the sample, around 86% were seen once. Those enrolled, adults aged about 18 to 89 years, came from 20 to 25 US areas. Membership in each cohort depended on participant-reported clinical history.

The chain couples TRBV10-2 to TRBJ2-7, with 8 nucleotides matching TRBD1. This sequence was found in a man between 35 and 55 years old with acute COVID-19. The specimen was PBMCs or T cells enriched from blood (not recorded which). The CDR3 spells CASEEVQGDPYEQYF. Here the CDR3 DNA reads TGCGCCAGCGAAGAAGTACAGGGGGACCCCTACGAGCAGTACTTC.